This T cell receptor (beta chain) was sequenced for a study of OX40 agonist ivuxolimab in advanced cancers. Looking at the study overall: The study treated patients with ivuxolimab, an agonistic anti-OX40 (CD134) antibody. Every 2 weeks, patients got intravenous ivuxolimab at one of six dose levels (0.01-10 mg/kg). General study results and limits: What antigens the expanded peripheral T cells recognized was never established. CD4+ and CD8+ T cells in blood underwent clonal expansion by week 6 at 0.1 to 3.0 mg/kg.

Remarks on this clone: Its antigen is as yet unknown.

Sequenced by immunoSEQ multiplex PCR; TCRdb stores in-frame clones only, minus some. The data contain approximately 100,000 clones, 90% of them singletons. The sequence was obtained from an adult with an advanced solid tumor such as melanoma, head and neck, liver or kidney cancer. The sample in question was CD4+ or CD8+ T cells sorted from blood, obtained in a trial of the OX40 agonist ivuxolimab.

The CDR3 bases are TGTGCCAGCAGCTTTTCTTGGGACAGATCCTACGAGCAGTACTTC. Protein: CASSFSWDRSYEQYF. The gene calls are TRBV7-2 and TRBJ2-7, with TRBD1 matching 7 bases. The CDR3 has 15 residues. V was pared by 3 bases and J by 1 base, with 6 bases of the junction left unmatched. Germline CDR1 reads SGHTA; CDR2 reads FQGNSA.